Only a few counts were recorded for the clone carrying this T cell receptor beta chain. Its target is unknown. The PCR ran on 60 Vbeta and 13 Jbeta primers. Produced via immunoSEQ multiplex PCR; TCRdb's table is partial and in-frame only. This table holds more than 110,000 clones, 55% to 80% found once. CDR3 size: 15 residues. The V gene end was trimmed by 7 bases and the J gene end by 3 bases; junction bases not matched to a gene: 11. Germline-derived CDR1 and CDR2 are MDHEN and SYDVKM. The data were obtained in a study of cytomegalovirus exposure and HLA in healthy donors. Broader study findings: Many donors shared some public TCRs, even though most TCR sequences were rare. Sequence variants that were highly shared formed a cluster that was likely a sequencing artifact. Segments of the TCR beta V type were, in most cases, productive about 87% or about 30% of the time in an earlier analysis.

The sequenced material came from PBMCs. The chain combines TRBV28 with TRBJ2-7, with 8 bases that match TRBD1. This sequence originates from a human donor in good health. The CDR3 loop is CASTQGQALHYEQYF. The DNA for the CDR3 is TGTGCCAGCACCCAGGGACAGGCCTTGCACTACGAGCAGTACTTC.